This T cell receptor beta chain derives from a study of cytomegalovirus exposure and HLA in healthy donors. Study-level background: Tens of millions of unique TCRs from HLA-typed donors made up an early data release.

CDR3 length: 12 amino acids. In germline, CDR1 is MNHEY, CDR2 SVGAGI. The germline V and J ends were trimmed by 0 bases and 9 bases, with 6 bases remaining between them. A multiplex PCR was run with 60 Vbeta primers and 13 Jbeta primers. Clones were read by immunoSEQ multiplex PCR, and TCRdb kept only the in-frame ones, dropping some. The top ten hold 1% of the sample, which has more than 150,000 clones, about four fifths seen once. The table lists this clone with a count of one. Its antigen remains unknown. Regarding the study as a whole: It was in a later analysis that TCR association rates were seen to vary by HLA locus, highest for DRB1 and lowest for HLA-C. Upon later analysis, HLA-associated TCR beta chains proved more clonally expanded than other, equally common chains. The presence/absence work took it that sequencing depth was about the same across donors.

Sequencing used PBMCs. The chain is built from TRBV6-5 and TRBJ2-1; D perhaps matches TRBD1 (5 bases). The receptor was derived from a woman in her 50s in good health and CMV-seropositive. In DNA, the CDR3 is TGTGCCAGCAGTTACTCGGGGCGTGAGCAGTTCTTC. It translates to CASSYSGREQFF.